This TCR beta chain appears in the sequencing data of a study of T-cell reconstitution after alpha-beta-depleted transplantation in children. Overall study results and limits: Fresh T-cell production supplied most of the T-cell counts and diversity seen one year after transplant. Roughly two months post-transplant, alpha-beta T cells reportedly originated from several hundred graft clones that had expanded.

For TCRbeta, the library was prepared with unique molecular identifiers. TCRdb redid the calling of the PCR reads with MiXCR, one entry per CDR3 protein. The table lists about 980,000 distinct CDR3 sequences, about 30% of them singletons, with 25% to 35% in the top ten. The CDR3 has 17 amino acids. Trimming shortened V by 3 bases and J by 2 bases, and 16 bases separated the two germline ends. CDR1 MGHRA and CDR2 YSYEKL come from the germline V gene. As to this clonotype: The antigen is undetermined.

The sample was PBMCs, mostly from graft donor cells, taken 360 days after TCRalphabeta/CD19-depleted stem cell transplant. V and J are TRBV4-1 and TRBJ2-2, with D perhaps being TRBD1 or TRBD2 (5 bases each). This clonotype originated in a boy in the first two years of life who had a stem cell transplant for SCID, so the T cells may come from the graft donor. CDR3 residues: CASSQAGPGPNTGELFF. The DNA of the CDR3 is TGCGCCAGCAGCCAGGCTGGACCGGGACCCAACACCGGGGAGCTGTTTTTT.